The present TCR beta chain was sequenced within a study of blood T cell repertoires in COVID-19. Germline CDR1 reads MNHEY; CDR2 reads SVGAGI. Trimming removed 0 bases at V and 2 bases at J, with 11 bases between. The CDR3 loop spans 15 amino acids. Original methodology: Reference gene primer amplification gave estimated nucleated cell counts. Profiling relied on immunoSEQ multiplex PCR, and the TCRdb table lists in-frame clones only, not all of them. V and J calls and clone size are those listed in that table; D and trimming were worked out from the DNA. The sample yields hundreds of thousands of clones, roughly 84% seen once.

The sequence was collected from a man between 25 and 39 years old with active or convalescent COVID-19. Sequenced material: peripheral blood. The chain employs TRBV6-5 and TRBJ2-7; D call uncertain. Here the CDR3 DNA reads TGTGCCAGCAGTTACTCTCGCGGCCACCCCTACGAGCAGTACTTC. It translates to CASSYSRGHPYEQYF.